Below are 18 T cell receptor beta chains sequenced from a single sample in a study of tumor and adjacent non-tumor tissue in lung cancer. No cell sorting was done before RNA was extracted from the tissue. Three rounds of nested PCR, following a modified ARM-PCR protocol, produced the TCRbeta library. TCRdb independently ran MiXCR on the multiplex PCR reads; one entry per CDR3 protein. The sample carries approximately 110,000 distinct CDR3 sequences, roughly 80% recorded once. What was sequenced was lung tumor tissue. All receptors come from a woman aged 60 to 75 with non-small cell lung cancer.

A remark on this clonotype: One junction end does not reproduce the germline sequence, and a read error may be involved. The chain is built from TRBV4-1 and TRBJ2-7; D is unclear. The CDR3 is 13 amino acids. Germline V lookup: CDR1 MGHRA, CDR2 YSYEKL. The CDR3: CTNSQDRSDEQYF. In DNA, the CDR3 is TGCACCAACAGCCAAGATAGGTCAGACGAACAGTACTTC.

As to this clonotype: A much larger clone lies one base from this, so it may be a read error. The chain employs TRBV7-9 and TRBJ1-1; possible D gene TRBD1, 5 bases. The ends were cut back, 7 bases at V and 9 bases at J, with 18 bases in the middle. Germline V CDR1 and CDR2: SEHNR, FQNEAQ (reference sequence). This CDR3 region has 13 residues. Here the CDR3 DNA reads TGTGCCAGCAACTTTCGAGAATCAGGGAAAGCTTTCTTT. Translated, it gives CASNFRESGKAFF.

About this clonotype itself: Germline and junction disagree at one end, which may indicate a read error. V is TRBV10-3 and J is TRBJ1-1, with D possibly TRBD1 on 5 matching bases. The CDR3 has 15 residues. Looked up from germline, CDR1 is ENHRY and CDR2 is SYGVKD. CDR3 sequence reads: CAISAGDRGYTETVF. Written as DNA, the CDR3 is TGTGCCATCAGTGCAGGAGATAGGGGATACACTGAAACTGTCTTT.

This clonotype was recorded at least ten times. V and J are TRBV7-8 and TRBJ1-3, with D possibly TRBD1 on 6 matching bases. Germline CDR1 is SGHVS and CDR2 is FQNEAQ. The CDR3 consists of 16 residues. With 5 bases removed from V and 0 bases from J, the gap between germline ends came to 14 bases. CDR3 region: CASSRLIQGSGNTIYF. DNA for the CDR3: TGTGCCAGCAGCCGGTTGATACAGGGCTCTGGAAACACCATATATTTT.

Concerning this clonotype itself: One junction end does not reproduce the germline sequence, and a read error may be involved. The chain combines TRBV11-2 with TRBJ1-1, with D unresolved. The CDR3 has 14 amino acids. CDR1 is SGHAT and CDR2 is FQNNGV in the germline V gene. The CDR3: CANSLARGKTETFF. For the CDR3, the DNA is TGTGCCAACAGCTTAGCGCGGGGAAAGACTGAAACTTTCTTT.

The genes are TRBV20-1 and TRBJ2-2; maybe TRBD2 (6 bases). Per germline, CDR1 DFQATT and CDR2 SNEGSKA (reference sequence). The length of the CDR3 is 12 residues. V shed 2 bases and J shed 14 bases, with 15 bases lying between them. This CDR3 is CSARSNAGGLFF. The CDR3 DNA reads TGCAGTGCTAGATCGAACGCCGGGGGACTGTTTTTT.

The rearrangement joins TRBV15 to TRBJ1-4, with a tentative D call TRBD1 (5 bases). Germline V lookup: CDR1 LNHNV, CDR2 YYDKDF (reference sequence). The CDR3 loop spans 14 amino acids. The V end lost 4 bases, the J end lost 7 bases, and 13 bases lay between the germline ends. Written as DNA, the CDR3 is TGTGCCACCAGCAAGGGGCTGATGGGTGAAAAACTGTTTTTT. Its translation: CATSKGLMGEKLFF. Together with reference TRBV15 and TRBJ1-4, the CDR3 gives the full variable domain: DAMVIQNPRYQVTQFGKPVTLSCSQTLNHNVMYWYQQKSSQAPKLLFHYYDKDFNNEADTPDNFQSRRPNTSFCFLDIRSPGLGDTAMYLCATSKGLMGEKLFFGSGTQLSVL.

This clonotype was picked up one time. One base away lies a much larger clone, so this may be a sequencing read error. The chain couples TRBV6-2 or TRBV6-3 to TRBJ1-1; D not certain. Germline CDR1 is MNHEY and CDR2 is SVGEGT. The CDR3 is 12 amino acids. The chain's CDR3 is CASSYWETETFF. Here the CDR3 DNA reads TGTGCCAGCAGTTATTGGGAAACTGAAACTTTCTTT.

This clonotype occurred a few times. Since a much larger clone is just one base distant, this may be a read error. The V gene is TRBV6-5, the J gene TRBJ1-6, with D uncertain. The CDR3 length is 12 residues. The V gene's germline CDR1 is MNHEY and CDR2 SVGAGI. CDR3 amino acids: CVSSSFDSPLHF. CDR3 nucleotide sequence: TGTGTCAGCAGTTCCTTTGATTCACCCCTCCACTTT.

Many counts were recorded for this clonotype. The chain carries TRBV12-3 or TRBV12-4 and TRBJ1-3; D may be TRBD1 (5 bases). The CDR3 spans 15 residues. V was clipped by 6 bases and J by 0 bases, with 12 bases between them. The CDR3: CASSPGRYSGNTIYF. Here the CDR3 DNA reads TGTGCCAGCAGCCCGGGACGGTACTCTGGAAACACCATATATTTT.

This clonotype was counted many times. This CDR3 reads CASSEQGSSYEQYF. The CDR3 DNA is TGTGCCAGCAGTGAACAGGGAAGCTCCTACGAGCAGTACTTC. This chain links TRBV2 with TRBJ2-7; D perhaps matches TRBD1 (5 bases). In germline, CDR1 is SNHLY, CDR2 FYNNEI. Trimming shortened V by 2 bases and J by 0 bases, and 8 bases separated the two germline ends. The CDR3 is 14 residues long.

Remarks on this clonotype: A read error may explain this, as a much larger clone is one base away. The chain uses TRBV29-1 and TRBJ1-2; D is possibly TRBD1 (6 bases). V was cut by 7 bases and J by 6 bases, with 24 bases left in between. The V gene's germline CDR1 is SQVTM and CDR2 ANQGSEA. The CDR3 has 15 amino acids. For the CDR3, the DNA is TGCAGCGCACACGATACAAGGGGGGGACTCGATGGCTACACCTTC. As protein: CSAHDTRGGLDGYTF.

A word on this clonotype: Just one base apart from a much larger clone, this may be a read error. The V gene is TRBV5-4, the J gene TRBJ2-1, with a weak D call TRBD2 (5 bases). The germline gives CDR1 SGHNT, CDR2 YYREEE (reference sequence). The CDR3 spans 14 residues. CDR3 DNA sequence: TGTGTCAGCAGCTTGGGGAGCTCCTACAATGAGCAGTTCTTC. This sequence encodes CVSSLGSSYNEQFF.

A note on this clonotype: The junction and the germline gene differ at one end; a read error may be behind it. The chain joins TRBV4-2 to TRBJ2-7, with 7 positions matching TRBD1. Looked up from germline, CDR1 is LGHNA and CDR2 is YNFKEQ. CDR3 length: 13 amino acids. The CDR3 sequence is CARRLGQTCEQYF. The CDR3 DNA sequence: TGTGCCAGAAGATTGGGACAGACCTGCGAGCAATACTTC.

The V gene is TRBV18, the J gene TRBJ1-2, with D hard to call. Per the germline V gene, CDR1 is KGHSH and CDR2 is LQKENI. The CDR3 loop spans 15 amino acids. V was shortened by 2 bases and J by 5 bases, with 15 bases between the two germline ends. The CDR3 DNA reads TGTGCCAGCTCACCAGGGCCAACGCAGCAGTATGGCTACACCTTC. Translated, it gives CASSPGPTQQYGYTF.

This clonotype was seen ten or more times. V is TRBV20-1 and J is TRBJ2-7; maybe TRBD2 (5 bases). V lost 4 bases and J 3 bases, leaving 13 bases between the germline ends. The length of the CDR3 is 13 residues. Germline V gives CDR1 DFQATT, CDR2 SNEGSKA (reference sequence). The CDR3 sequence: CSATRGNNYEQYF. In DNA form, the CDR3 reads TGCAGTGCTACTCGAGGGAACAACTACGAGCAGTACTTC.

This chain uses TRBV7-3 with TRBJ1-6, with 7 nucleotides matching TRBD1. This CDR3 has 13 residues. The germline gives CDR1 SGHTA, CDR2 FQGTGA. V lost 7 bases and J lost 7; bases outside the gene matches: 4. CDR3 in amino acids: CASTRDRNSPLHF. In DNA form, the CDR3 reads TGTGCCAGCACCCGGGACAGAAATTCACCCCTCCACTTT.

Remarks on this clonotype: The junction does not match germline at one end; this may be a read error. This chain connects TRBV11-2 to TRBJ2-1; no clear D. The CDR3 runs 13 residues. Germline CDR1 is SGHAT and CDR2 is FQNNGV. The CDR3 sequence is CASSLTRVGEQSF. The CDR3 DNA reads TGCGCCAGCAGCTTAACTCGAGTAGGCGAGCAGTCCTTC. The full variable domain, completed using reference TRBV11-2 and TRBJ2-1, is EAGVAQSPRYKIIEKRQSVAFWCNPISGHATLYWYQQILGQGPKLLIQFQNNGVVDDSQLPKDRFSAERLKGVDSTLKIQPAKLEDSAVYLCASSLTRVGEQSFGPGTRLTVL.